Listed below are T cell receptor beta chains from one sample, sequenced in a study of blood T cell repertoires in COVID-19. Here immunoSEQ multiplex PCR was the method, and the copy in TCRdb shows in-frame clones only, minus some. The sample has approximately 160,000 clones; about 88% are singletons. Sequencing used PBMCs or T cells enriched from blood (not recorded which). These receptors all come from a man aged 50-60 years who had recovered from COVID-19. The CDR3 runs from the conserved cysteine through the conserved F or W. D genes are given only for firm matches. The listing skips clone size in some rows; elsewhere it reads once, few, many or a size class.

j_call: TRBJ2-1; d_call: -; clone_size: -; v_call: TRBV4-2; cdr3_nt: TGTGCCAGCAGCCAAGAGTATCTCGGGCGGGGAGAGTACAATGAGCAGTTCTTC; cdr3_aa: CASSQEYLGRGEYNEQFF
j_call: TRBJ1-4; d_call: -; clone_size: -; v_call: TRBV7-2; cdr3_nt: TGTGCCAGCAGCTTAGCGGCGCAGGGTGGGGAAAAACTGTTTTTT; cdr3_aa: CASSLAAQGGEKLFF
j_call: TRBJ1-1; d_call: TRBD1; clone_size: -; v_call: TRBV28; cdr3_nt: TGTGCCAGCAGTTTGTGGGACAGAAAGAACACTGAAGCTTTCTTT; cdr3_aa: CASSLWDRKNTEAFF
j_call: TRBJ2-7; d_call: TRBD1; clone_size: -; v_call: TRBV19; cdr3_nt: TGTGCCAGTAGTATGGACAGGGGCTCCGAGCAGTACTTC; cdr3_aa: CASSMDRGSEQYF
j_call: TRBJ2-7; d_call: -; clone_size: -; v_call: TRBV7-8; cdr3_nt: TGTGCCTCACGCCCAAGCGGTACCTACGAGCAGTACTTC; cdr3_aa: CASRPSGTYEQYF
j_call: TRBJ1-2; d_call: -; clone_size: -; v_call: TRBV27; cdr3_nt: TGTGCCAGCAGTTTCGACAGGTACTATGGCTACACCTTC; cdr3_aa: CASSFDRYYGYTF
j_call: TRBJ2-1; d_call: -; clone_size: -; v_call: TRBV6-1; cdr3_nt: TGTGCCAGCAGTGAAAGTCCCGGGTTTGAGCAGTTCTTC; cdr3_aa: CASSESPGFEQFF
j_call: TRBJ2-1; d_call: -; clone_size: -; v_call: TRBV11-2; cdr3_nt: TGTGCCAGCAGCTTCTCTGCTTGGGGGGATGAGCAGTTCTTC; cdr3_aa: CASSFSAWGDEQFF
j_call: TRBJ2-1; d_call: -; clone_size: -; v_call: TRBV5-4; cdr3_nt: TGTGCCAGCAGCGTCACAGAAAACAATGAGCAGTTCTTC; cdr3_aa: CASSVTENNEQFF
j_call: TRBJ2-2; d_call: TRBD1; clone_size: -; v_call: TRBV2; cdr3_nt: TGTGCCAGCAGTATACAGGGGGCAGGGAACACCGGGGAGCTGTTTTTT; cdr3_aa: CASSIQGAGNTGELFF
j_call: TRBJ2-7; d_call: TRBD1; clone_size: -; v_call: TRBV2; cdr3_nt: TGTGCCACTAGCAGTGGGACAGGTGTTCACGAGCAGTACTTC; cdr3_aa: CATSSGTGVHEQYF
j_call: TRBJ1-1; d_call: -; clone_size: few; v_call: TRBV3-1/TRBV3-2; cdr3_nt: TGTGCCAGCAGCAGCTTCACTGAAGCTTTCTTT; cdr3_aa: CASSSFTEAFF
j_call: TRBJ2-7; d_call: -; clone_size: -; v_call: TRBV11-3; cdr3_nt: TGTGCCAGCAGCTTTGTGACAGGTGGGGAGCAGTACTTC; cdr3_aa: CASSFVTGGEQYF
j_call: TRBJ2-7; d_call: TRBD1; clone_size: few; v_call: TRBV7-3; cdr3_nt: TGTGCCAGCAGCAAAATAAGCGGGACAGGGGATTCCTACGAGCAGTACTTC; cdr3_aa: CASSKISGTGDSYEQYF
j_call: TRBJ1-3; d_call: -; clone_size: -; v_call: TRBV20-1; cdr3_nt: TGCAGTGCTAGTGGGGACTCCGCGTTGGGAAACACCATATATTTT; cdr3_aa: CSASGDSALGNTIYF
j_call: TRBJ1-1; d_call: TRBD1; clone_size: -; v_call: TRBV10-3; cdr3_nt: TGTGCCATCAGGGGGACAGCGTCTAACACTGAAGCTTTCTTT; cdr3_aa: CAIRGTASNTEAFF
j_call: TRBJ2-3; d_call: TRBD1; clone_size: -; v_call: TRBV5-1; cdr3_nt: TGCGCCAGCAGCATACAACAGGGGGGCACAGATACGCAGTATTTT; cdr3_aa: CASSIQQGGTDTQYF